The 13 T cell receptor beta chains listed next were all sequenced from one sample in a study of T cell responses to AZD1222 COVID-19 vaccine. Profiled with immunoSEQ multiplex PCR; TCRdb holds only in-frame clones, not every one. The sample yields 150,000 to 190,000 clones, approximately 91% seen once. The source material was peripheral blood, sampled 28 days after the second AZD1222 dose. The receptors derive from an adult who received the AZD1222 COVID-19 vaccine.

The chain carries TRBV6-5 and TRBJ2-7, with 9 bases matching TRBD2. CDR1 MNHEY and CDR2 SVGAGI come from the germline V gene. This CDR3 is 13 amino acids long. The V gene end was trimmed by 5 bases and the J gene end by 3 bases; junction bases not matched to a gene: 2. The CDR3 nucleotides read TGTGCCAGCAGTCTTAGCGGGGGCTACGAGCAGTACTTC. Encoded protein: CASSLSGGYEQYF.

This chain links TRBV28 with TRBJ1-5; TRBD1 matches at 7 bases. In germline, CDR1 is MDHEN, CDR2 SYDVKM. CDR3 length equals 15 residues. The V segment lost 6 bases and the J segment 0 bases; nucleotides outside the gene matches: 5. The CDR3 region has the DNA TGTGCCAGCAGGATACAGGGGTATAGCAATCAGCCCCAGCATTTT. Protein sequence: CASRIQGYSNQPQHF.

The chain has TRBV4-1 and TRBJ1-3; D ambiguous. V gave up 3 bases and J gave up 0 bases, with 9 bases separating them. Germline V CDR1 and CDR2: MGHRA, YSYEKL. The CDR3 runs 15 residues. Here the CDR3 reads CASSQILISGNTIYF. CDR3 sequence (DNA): TGCGCCAGCAGCCAGATTCTGATCTCTGGAAACACCATATATTTT.

V and J are TRBV12-3 or TRBV12-4 and TRBJ2-3; D uncertain. Between the trimmed V and J ends, which lost 5 bases and 4 bases, there was a span of 4 bases. The CDR3 has 11 amino acids. This CDR3 reads CASSQADTQYF. The CDR3 coding sequence is TGTGCCAGCAGTCAAGCAGATACGCAGTATTTT.

The chain has TRBV9 and TRBJ1-2; 7 bases are a match to TRBD1. V trimming: 0 bases; J trimming: 5 bases; junction bases outside the gene matches: 7. The V gene's germline CDR1 is SGDLS and CDR2 YYNGEE. The CDR3 length is 15 residues. Written as DNA, the CDR3 is TGTGCCAGCAGCGTAGATCCGGGACAGCCATATGGCTACACCTTC. Encoded protein: CASSVDPGQPYGYTF.

The chain carries TRBV6-5 and TRBJ2-1, with a tentative D call TRBD1 (6 bases). The CDR3 is made up of 14 amino acids. Germline V gives CDR1 MNHEY, CDR2 SVGAGI. Trimming cost V 3 bases and J 7 bases, with 13 bases left between them. The CDR3 is CASSYPDRFNEQFF. The CDR3 bases are TGTGCCAGCAGTTATCCTGACAGGTTTAATGAGCAGTTCTTC.

V gene TRBV7-2 combines with J gene TRBJ2-7, with D possibly TRBD2 on 6 matching bases. The ends were cut back, 0 bases at V and 3 bases at J, with 21 bases in the middle. The CDR3 has 18 residues. Per the germline V gene, CDR1 is SGHTA and CDR2 is FQGNSA. The CDR3 loop is CASSLALAPGEGGYEQYF. The CDR3 DNA follows: TGTGCCAGCAGCTTAGCCCTTGCTCCGGGGGAAGGAGGCTACGAGCAGTACTTC.

The rearrangement links TRBV18 to TRBJ2-1; D is perhaps TRBD1 (5 bases). The germline V gene has CDR1 KGHSH and CDR2 LQKENI. The CDR3 runs 15 residues. Trimming took 2 bases from V and 4 from J, leaving 12 bases between them. This CDR3 reads CASSPVLTDYNEQFF. Written as DNA, the CDR3 is TGTGCCAGCTCACCAGTCCTGACAGATTACAATGAGCAGTTCTTC.

The J gene is TRBJ2-5, the V gene TRBV29-1; the D is unclear. The CDR3 runs to 9 residues. CDR1 SQVTM and CDR2 ANQGSEA come from the germline V gene. The CDR3 sequence is CSDGRPQYF. The CDR3 DNA is TGCAGTGATGGAAGACCCCAGTACTTC. The full variable domain, rest sourced from reference TRBV29-1 and TRBJ2-5, is SAVISQKPSRDICQRGTSLTIQCQVDSQVTMMFWYRQQPGQSLTLIATANQGSEATYESGFVIDKFPISRPNLTFSTLTVSNMSPEDSSIYLCSDGRPQYFGPGTRLLVL.

This clone showed up just once. This chain joins TRBV11-2 and TRBJ1-1; D uncertain. The CDR3 sequence is 15 residues long. From germline, CDR1 is SGHAT and CDR2 FQNNGV. The V end was cut by 4 bases, the J end by 10 bases, with 22 bases between. The CDR3 protein is CASSYPGTDMAGAFF. For the CDR3, the DNA is TGTGCCAGCAGCTACCCCGGAACAGATATGGCTGGAGCTTTCTTT.

The chain recombines TRBV27 with TRBJ1-1; no clear D. Deletions cut 6 bases from V and 0 bases from J, with 14 bases between. CDR3 length: 15 amino acids. CDR1 and CDR2 (germline): MNHEY, SMNVEV (reference sequence). CDR3 region: CASSPTGTMNTEAFF. CDR3 nucleotides: TGTGCCAGCAGCCCCACGGGAACCATGAACACTGAAGCTTTCTTT.

In this sample, this clone turned up once. This chain's CDR3 is CASSPVKGLSGTGASPLHF. CDR3 DNA sequence: TGTGCCAGCTCACCGGTAAAGGGTTTGTCCGGGACAGGGGCTTCACCCCTCCACTTT. The rearrangement joins TRBV18 to TRBJ1-6; 10 bases fit TRBD1. J gave up 9 bases and V 3 bases, and 17 bases lay outside the gene matches. The CDR3 contains 19 residues. Germline V CDR1 and CDR2: KGHSH, LQKENI.

The chain is built from TRBV4-1 and TRBJ2-1, with a possible D match to TRBD2 (8 bases). In germline, CDR1 is MGHRA, CDR2 YSYEKL. V was pared by 0 bases and J by 13 bases, with 19 bases between. This CDR3 spans 15 amino acids. The CDR3 coding sequence is TGCGCCAGCAGCCAAGATCCGGGGGGGACAGAGGACCAGTTCTTC. This codes for CASSQDPGGTEDQFF.